This TCR delta chain was sequenced for a study of Vδ1+ human thymocytes. Extracted RNA was reverse transcribed into cDNA. The CDR3 regions were amplified by multiplex PCR from V-gene primers to a constant-region primer. TCRdb reran clone calling via CATT on the multiplex PCR reads. The sample lists roughly 76,000 delta-chain clones; about 35% were seen once. As regards this clone: Its matching antigen is unknown.

The germline V gene encodes CDR1 TSWWSYY and CDR2 QGS. There are 20 residues in the CDR3. V dropped 1 base and J dropped 0 bases, with 24 bases sitting between them. General study findings and limits: Thymic TRG and TRD repertoires appeared highly polyclonal, with Gaussian CDR3 length distributions.

The receptor was derived from a boy less than two years old who had congenital heart surgery. Sequences were obtained from Vdelta1+ gamma-delta thymocytes from the thymus. Sample subset: FACS-sorted CD3+ TCRalphabeta- TCRVdelta1+ TCRVdelta2- thymocytes. This chain connects TRDV1 to TRDJ1; D possibly corresponds to TRDD2 (6 bases). CDR3 nucleotides: TGTGCTCTTGGGGAACAGTCAGACCTTCCCAGGAATGGGTACACCGATAAACTCATCTTT. Protein: CALGEQSDLPRNGYTDKLIF.